A selection of T cell receptor beta chains follows, all from one sample in a study of T cell clonotyping in hematopoietic cell transplantation. Here immunoSEQ multiplex PCR was the method, and the copy in TCRdb shows in-frame clones only, minus some. The sample consists of 11,000 to 15,000 clones, 94% of them appearing once. The sample was PBMCs, taken 30 days after allogeneic stem cell transplant. These receptors all come from a male patient between 60 and 69 years old who had an allogeneic stem cell transplant from an unrelated donor, so the T cells may come from the graft donor. Some clones in this sample may be carry-over from other donors' samples. CDR3s include the opening cysteine and the closing phenylalanine or tryptophan. The D gene is left open where the match is weak. Size is stated for part of the rows, as once, few or many counts, or as a class when the clone is expanded.

v_call	clone_size	d_call	j_call	cdr3_nt	cdr3_aa
TRBV7-6	medium-sized	NA	TRBJ1-1	TGTGCCAGCAGCTTAGCGGGGATTGACACTGAAGCTTTCTTT	CASSLAGIDTEAFF
TRBV2	NA	NA	TRBJ1-5	TGTGCCAGCAGTGACAGCAGGGTTAACAATCAGCCCCAGCATTTT	CASSDSRVNNQPQHF
TRBV18	NA	TRBD1	TRBJ1-2	TGTGCCAGCTCACCACCGAGGACAGGGAACGGCTACACCTTC	CASSPPRTGNGYTF
TRBV6-5	NA	NA	TRBJ1-2	TGTGCCAGCACCCGGGGCTATGGCTACACCTTC	CASTRGYGYTF
TRBV27	NA	TRBD2	TRBJ2-5	TGTGCCAGCAGTTTACTAGCGGGGAAGGTGGGGACCCAGTACTTC	CASSLLAGKVGTQYF
TRBV7-2	NA	NA	TRBJ1-5	TGTGCCAGCACCATATCCGGTTGGCAGGGTAGCAATCAGCCCCAGCATTTT	CASTISGWQGSNQPQHF
TRBV7-2	NA	TRBD2	TRBJ2-7	TGTGCCAGCAGCTTTCGGCGGGAGGACTACGAGCAGTACTTC	CASSFRREDYEQYF
TRBV11-3	NA	NA	TRBJ2-1	TGTGCCAGCAGCTTATCGACTCATGAGCAGTTCTTC	CASSLSTHEQFF
TRBV19	NA	NA	TRBJ1-1	TGTGCCAGTAGTCCGTGGACACAGAACACTGAAGCTTTCTTT	CASSPWTQNTEAFF
TRBV18	NA	TRBD1	TRBJ1-2	TGTGCCAGCTCACCAGAGACAGGGAATGGCTACACCTTC	CASSPETGNGYTF
TRBV29-1	NA	TRBD1	TRBJ2-7	TGCAGCGTTGAGAGTGTAAGGACAGGGTCGCGGGAGCAGTACTTC	CSVESVRTGSREQYF
TRBV7-8	once	NA	TRBJ1-1	TGTGCCAGCAGCTTAAGGGAGGTGGCTTTCTTT	CASSLREVAFF
TRBV4-1	NA	NA	TRBJ2-3	TGCGCCAGCAGCCAAGAGAGGAATACAGATACGCAGTATTTT	CASSQERNTDTQYF
TRBV4-3	NA	TRBD2	TRBJ2-1	TGCGCCAGCAGCCAAGAACCTAGCGGGGCTTACAATGAGCAGTTCTTC	CASSQEPSGAYNEQFF
TRBV19	NA	NA	TRBJ1-1	TGTGCCAGTAGTAACGGGCCTGAAGCTTTCTTT	CASSNGPEAFF